These 2 T cell receptor beta chains were all obtained from the same sample, sequenced in a study of cytomegalovirus exposure and HLA in healthy donors. This PCR relied on a set of 60 Vbeta primers and 13 Jbeta primers. TCRdb's copy holds only in-frame clones and misses some; the assay was immunoSEQ multiplex PCR. The sample carries some 100,000 clones, approximately 81% recorded once. Specimen: PBMCs. The receptors were sampled from a male donor in good health and CMV-seropositive.

The chain has TRBV6-5 and TRBJ1-5; 7 bases line up with TRBD1. CDR3 length equals 14 residues. Losses at the gene ends were 5 bases for V and 6 bases for J; bases not matched to a gene: 7. Looked up from germline, CDR1 is MNHEY and CDR2 is SVGAGI. CDR3 residues: CASSEGGGFQPQHF. CDR3 nucleotide sequence: TGTGCCAGCAGTGAAGGAGGGGGCTTTCAGCCCCAGCATTTT.

The chain has TRBV7-2 and TRBJ1-5; TRBD1 might be the D (6 bases). Germline assignment: CDR1 SGHTA and CDR2 FQGNSA. The CDR3 consists of 16 residues. Trimming shortened V by 1 base and J by 6 bases, and 16 bases separated the two germline ends. The CDR3 loop reads CASSLGSGGQSQPQHF. The CDR3 nucleotides read TGTGCCAGCAGCTTAGGGAGCGGGGGGCAGAGTCAGCCCCAGCATTTT.